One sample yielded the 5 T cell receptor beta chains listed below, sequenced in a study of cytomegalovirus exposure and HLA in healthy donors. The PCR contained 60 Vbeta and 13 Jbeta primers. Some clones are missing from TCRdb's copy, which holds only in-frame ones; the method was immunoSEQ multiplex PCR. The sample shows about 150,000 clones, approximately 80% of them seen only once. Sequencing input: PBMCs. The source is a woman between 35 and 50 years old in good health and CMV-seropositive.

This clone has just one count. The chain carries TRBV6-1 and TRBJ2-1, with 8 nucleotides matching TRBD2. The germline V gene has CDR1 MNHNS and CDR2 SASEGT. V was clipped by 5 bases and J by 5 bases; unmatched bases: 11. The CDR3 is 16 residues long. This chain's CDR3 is CASSKGGTRANNEQFF. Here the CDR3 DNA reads TGTGCCAGCAGTAAAGGAGGGACTAGGGCTAACAATGAGCAGTTCTTC.

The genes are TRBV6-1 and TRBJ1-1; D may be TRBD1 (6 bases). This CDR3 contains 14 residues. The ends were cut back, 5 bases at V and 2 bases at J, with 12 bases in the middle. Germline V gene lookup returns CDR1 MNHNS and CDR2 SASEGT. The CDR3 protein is CASSKGQTNTEAFF. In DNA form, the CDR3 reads TGTGCCAGCAGTAAAGGACAGACTAACACTGAAGCTTTCTTT.

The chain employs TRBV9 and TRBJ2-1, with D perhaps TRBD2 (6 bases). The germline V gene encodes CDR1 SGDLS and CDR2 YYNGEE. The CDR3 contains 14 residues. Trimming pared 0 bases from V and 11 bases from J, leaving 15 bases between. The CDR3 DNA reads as TGTGCCAGCAGCGTAGATATAGTGAGCGGGCAGCAGTTCTTC. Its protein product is CASSVDIVSGQQFF.

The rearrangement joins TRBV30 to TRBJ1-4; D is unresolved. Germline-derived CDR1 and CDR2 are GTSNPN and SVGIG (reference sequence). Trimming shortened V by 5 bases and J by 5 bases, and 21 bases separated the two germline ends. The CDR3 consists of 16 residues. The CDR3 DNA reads TGTGCCTGGGGTTCCCGGGTCACCAGCGGAAATGAAAAACTGTTTTTT. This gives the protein CAWGSRVTSGNEKLFF.

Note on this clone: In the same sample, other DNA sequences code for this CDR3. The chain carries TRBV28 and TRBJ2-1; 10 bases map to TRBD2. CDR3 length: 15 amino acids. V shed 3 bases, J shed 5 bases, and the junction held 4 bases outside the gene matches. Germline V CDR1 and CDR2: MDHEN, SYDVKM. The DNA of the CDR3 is TGTGCCAGCAGTTTTAGGCTAGCGGGAGACAATGAGCAGTTCTTC. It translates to CASSFRLAGDNEQFF.